A selection of T cell receptor beta chains follows, all from one sample in a study of glioma-infiltrating T cells after dendritic cell vaccination. The data were produced by immunoSEQ multiplex PCR, yet TCRdb's version contains in-frame clones alone and is incomplete. The table includes 90,000 or so clones, about 81% detected once. The material sequenced was blood, taken after dendritic cell vaccination. These receptors all stem from a human donor with glioblastoma. The CDR3 runs from the conserved cysteine through the conserved F or W. The D gene is left open where the match is weak. The size field is filled for only some rows; it gives once, few, many or a size class.

size: once
V: TRBV5-4
D: TRBD1
J: TRBJ1-1
DNA: TGTGCCAGCAGCCCCGGACAGGGGGGCACTGAAGCTTTCTTT
CDR3: CASSPGQGGTEAFF

size: -
V: TRBV30
D: -
J: TRBJ2-5
DNA: TGTGCCTGGAGTAACCAGCGGGTCATTAGTGAGACCCAGTACTTC
CDR3: CAWSNQRVISETQYF

size: few
V: TRBV30
D: -
J: TRBJ1-2
DNA: TGTGCCTGGAGTCGATCAGGGGTTGATGGCTACACCTTC
CDR3: CAWSRSGVDGYTF

size: -
V: TRBV13
D: -
J: TRBJ1-1
DNA: TGTGCCAGCAGCATAAGAGACGGAGGGAACACTGAAGCTTTCTTT
CDR3: CASSIRDGGNTEAFF

size: -
V: TRBV6-6
D: -
J: TRBJ1-5
DNA: TGTGCCAGCAGTTTAGAGGGTTATTCTAGCAATCAGCCCCAGCATTTT
CDR3: CASSLEGYSSNQPQHF

size: -
V: TRBV13
D: TRBD1
J: TRBJ1-1
DNA: TGTGCCAGCAGATCCACAGGGGCGGGCACTGAAGCTTTCTTT
CDR3: CASRSTGAGTEAFF

size: -
V: TRBV7-2
D: TRBD2
J: TRBJ2-5
DNA: TGTGCCAGCAGCTGGGGACTAGCGGGGGGGCGATTAGAGACCCAGTACTTC
CDR3: CASSWGLAGGRLETQYF

size: -
V: TRBV27
D: TRBD1
J: TRBJ1-5
DNA: TGTGCCAGCAGTTCCCGGACAGGGGACAATCAGCCCCAGCATTTT
CDR3: CASSSRTGDNQPQHF

size: few
V: TRBV7-9
D: TRBD1
J: TRBJ2-3
DNA: TGTGCCAGCAGCCCACACCCCCGGACAGGGCCCGGCACAGATACGCAGTATTTT
CDR3: CASSPHPRTGPGTDTQYF

size: once
V: TRBV7-9
D: TRBD1
J: TRBJ1-6
DNA: TGTGCCAGCAGCTGGGAGACAGGGGATTCACCCCTCCACTTT
CDR3: CASSWETGDSPLHF